This TCR beta chain was retrieved from a study of cytotoxic CD8 clonotypes in ibrutinib-treated CLL. At the level of the study: There were 11 relapsed/refractory patients and about 14 treatment-naive patients, and fewer than 18 were IGHV unmutated. Partial response occurred in some 25 patients and complete response in 2; at median about 70 months, approximately 14 remained remitted and some 12 progressed. Regarding the study as a whole: Clonality rose at ibrutinib response and fell back toward baseline at progression. Patients showed higher baseline clonality than age-matched healthy donors, and it tracked circulating CD8+ T-cell counts.

A word on this clone: Its antigen is unidentified.

TCRdb keeps only in-frame clones here, not all; method: immunoSEQ multiplex PCR. The repertoire holds 250,000 to 350,000 clones, with approximately 76% as singletons. Trimming removed 3 bases from V and 2 bases from J, with 8 bases in between. The CDR3 spans 13 residues. The germline V gene encodes CDR1 SGHTA and CDR2 FQGTGA. This sample comprised PBMCs, obtained at disease progression, from a patient treated with ibrutinib. The rearrangement joins TRBV7-3 to TRBJ2-7; no reliable D call. This clonotype was obtained from a human donor with chronic lymphocytic leukemia. CDR3 loop: CASSFLHTYEQYF. CDR3 bases: TGTGCCAGCAGCTTTTTACACACCTACGAGCAGTACTTC.